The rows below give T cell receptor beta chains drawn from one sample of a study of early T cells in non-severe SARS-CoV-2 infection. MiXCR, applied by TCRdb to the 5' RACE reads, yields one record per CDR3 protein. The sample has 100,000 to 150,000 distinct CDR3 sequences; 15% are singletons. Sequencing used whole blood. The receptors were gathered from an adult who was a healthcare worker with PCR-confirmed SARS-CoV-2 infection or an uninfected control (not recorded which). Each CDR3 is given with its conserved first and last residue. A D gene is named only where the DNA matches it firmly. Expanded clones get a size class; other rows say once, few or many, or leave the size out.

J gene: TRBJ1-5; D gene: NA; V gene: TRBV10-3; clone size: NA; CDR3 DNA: TGTGCCATCACCCGGGACCTAAATCAGCCCCAGCATTTT; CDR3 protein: CAITRDLNQPQHF
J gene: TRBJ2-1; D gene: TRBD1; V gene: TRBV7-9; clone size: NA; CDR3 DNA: TGTGCCAGCAGCTTATCCACAGGGGATGAGCAGTTCTTC; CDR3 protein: CASSLSTGDEQFF
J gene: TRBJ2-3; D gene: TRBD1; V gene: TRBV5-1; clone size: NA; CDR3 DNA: TGCGCCAGCAGCGACGGGGACAGGGGGTTTGGTACGCAGTATTTT; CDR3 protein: CASSDGDRGFGTQYF
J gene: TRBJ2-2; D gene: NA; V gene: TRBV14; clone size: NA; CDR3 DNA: TGTGCCAGCAGCCCCTACCATACCGGGGAGCTGTTTTTT; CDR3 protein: CASSPYHTGELFF
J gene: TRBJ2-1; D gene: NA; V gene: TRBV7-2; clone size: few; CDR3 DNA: TGTGCCAGCAGCCGGACATACGGGAATGAGCAGTTCTTC; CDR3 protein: CASSRTYGNEQFF
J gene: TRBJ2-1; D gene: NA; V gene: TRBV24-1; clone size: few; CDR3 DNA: TGTGCCACCAGTGATTCGGGGGATGGTGAGCAGTTCTTC; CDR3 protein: CATSDSGDGEQFF
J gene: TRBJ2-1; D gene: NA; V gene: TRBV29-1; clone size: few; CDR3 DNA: TGCAGCGCCTATGGGGTGCATGAGCAGTTCTTC; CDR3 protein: CSAYGVHEQFF
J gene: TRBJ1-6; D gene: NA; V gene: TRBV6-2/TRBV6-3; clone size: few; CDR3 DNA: TGTGCCAGCACCTCGGAGTATTCACCCCTCCACTTT; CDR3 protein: CASTSEYSPLHF
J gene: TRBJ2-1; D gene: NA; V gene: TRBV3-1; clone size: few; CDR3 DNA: TGTGCCAGCAGCCTTACGGGGAAGAATGAGCAGTTCTTC; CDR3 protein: CASSLTGKNEQFF
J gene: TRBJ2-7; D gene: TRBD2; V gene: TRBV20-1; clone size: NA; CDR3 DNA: TGCAGTGCTGCCCATAGCGGGCGCCTGGGGGAGCAGTACTTC; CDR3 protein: CSAAHSGRLGEQYF
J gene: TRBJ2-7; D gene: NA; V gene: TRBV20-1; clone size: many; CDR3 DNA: TGCAGTGCGAACGGACGGGAAAGCTCCTACGAGCAGTACTTC; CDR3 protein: CSANGRESSYEQYF
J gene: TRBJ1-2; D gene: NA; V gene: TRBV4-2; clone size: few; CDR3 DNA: TGTGCCAGCAGCCAAGAATCGGCCACTGGCTACACCTTC; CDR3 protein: CASSQESATGYTF
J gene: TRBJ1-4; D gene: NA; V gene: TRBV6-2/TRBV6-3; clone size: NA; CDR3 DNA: TGTGCCAGCACCGCACCGGGACTGACTTCAACTAATGAAAAACTGTTTTTT; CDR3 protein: CASTAPGLTSTNEKLFF
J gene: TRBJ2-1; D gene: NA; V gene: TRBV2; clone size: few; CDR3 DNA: TGTGCCAGCAGTGAAACAGGAAGCTCCTACAATGAGCAGTTCTTC; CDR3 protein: CASSETGSSYNEQFF
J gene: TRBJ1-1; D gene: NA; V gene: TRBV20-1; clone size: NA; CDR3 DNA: TGCAGTGCTATACCCGCGTTTGAAGCTTTCTTT; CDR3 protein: CSAIPAFEAFF
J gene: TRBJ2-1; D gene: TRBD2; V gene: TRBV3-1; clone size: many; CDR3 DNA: TGTGCCAGCAGCCAAGTCGGACTAGTTGTGGAGCAGTTCTTC; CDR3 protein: CASSQVGLVVEQFF
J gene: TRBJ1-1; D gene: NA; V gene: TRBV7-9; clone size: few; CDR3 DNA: TGTGCCAGCACGGGGAACACTGAAGCTTTCTTT; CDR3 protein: CASTGNTEAFF
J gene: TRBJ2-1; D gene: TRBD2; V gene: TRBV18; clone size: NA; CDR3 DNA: TGTGCCAGCTCACCCGGACTAGCGGGGGCGGGTGAGCAGTTCTTC; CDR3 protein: CASSPGLAGAGEQFF
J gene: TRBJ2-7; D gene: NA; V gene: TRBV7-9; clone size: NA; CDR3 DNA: TGTGCCAGCAGCCGTGTGACGAATTCCTACGAGCAGTACTTC; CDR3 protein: CASSRVTNSYEQYF
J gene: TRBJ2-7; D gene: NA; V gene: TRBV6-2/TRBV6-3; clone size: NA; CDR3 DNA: TGTGCCAGCAGTTTAACTACCGGCACAGGGTCTCGTGAGCAGTACTTC; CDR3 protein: CASSLTTGTGSREQYF
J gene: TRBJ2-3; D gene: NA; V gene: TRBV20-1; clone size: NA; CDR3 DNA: TGCAGTGCGATCTCCACCGGGGGAAATACGCAGTATTTT; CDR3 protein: CSAISTGGNTQYF
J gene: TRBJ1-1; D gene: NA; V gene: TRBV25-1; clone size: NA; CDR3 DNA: TGTGCCAGCAGTGGGGGAGAGGGAGCTTTCTTT; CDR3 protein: CASSGGEGAFF
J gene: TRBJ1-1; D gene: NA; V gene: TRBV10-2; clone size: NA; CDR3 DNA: TGCGCCAGCAGTGAGTCGGTCAACTCGGGCCCTGAAGCTTTCTTT; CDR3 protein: CASSESVNSGPEAFF
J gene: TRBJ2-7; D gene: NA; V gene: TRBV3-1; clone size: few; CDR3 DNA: TGTGCCAGCAGCCAATCCCAATTCGGCGAGCAGTACTTC; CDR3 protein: CASSQSQFGEQYF
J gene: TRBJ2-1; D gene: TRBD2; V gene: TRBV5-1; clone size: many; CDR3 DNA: TGCGCCAGCAGCAGGGGACTAGCATCGGAGGAGCAGTTCTTC; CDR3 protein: CASSRGLASEEQFF
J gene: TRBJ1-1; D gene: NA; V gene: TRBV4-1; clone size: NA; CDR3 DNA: TGCGCCAGCAGCCAGGGAAAGTGGGGAGGCACTGAAGCTTTCTTT; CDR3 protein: CASSQGKWGGTEAFF
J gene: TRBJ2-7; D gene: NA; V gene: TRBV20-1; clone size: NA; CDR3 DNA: TGCAGTGCTCGGGGTCTTTCCTACGAGCAGTACTTC; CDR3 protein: CSARGLSYEQYF
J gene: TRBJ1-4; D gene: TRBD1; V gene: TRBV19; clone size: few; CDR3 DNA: TGTGCCAGTAAAGTGACAGGGGGAAGGGAAAAACTGTTTTTT; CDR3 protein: CASKVTGGREKLFF
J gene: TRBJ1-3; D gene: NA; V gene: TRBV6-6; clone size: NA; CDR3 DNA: TGTGCCAGCAGTCCCCAGGGACCCATTGTCTCTGGAAACACCATATATTTT; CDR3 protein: CASSPQGPIVSGNTIYF
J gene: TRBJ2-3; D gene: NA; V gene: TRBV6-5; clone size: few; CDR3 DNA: TGTGCCAGCAGTTACGACAGGAGCACAGATACGCAGTATTTT; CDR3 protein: CASSYDRSTDTQYF
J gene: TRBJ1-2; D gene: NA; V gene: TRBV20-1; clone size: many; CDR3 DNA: TGCAGTGCTGCTACATTAACCAGGGCCCTGGGCTATGGCTACACCTTC; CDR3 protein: CSAATLTRALGYGYTF
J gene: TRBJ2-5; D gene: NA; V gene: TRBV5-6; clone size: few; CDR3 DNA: TGTGCCAGCAGCCAGGCAGGGACGAATTTAGAGACCCAGTACTTC; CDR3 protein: CASSQAGTNLETQYF
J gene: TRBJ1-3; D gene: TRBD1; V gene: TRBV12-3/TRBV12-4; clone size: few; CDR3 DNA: TGTGCCAGCAGTACTTCTAGCGGGACAGCCCTGTCGGGAAACACCATATATTTT; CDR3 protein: CASSTSSGTALSGNTIYF
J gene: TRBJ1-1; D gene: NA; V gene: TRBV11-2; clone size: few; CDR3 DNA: TGTGCCAGCAGCTTAGGCCCGGGGGCAGGCACTGAAGCTTTCTTT; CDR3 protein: CASSLGPGAGTEAFF
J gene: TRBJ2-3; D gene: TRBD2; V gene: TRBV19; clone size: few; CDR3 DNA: TGTGCCAGTAGTATATGGTCGGGGGGGCAAGATACGCAGTATTTT; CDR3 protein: CASSIWSGGQDTQYF
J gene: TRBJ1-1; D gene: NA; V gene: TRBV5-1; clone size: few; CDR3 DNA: TGCGCCAGCAGCTTCCAACAGGGGAACACTGAAGCTTTCTTT; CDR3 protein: CASSFQQGNTEAFF
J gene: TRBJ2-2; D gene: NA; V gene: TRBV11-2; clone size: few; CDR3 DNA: TGTGCCAGCAGCTTAAGTCAGGGGAACACCGGGGAGCTGTTTTTT; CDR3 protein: CASSLSQGNTGELFF
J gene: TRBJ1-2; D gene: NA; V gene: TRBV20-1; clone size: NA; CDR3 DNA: TGCAGTGCCCACACAGGAGGCGGTGGCTACACCTTC; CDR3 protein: CSAHTGGGGYTF
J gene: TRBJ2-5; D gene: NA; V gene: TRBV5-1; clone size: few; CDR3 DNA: TGCGCCAGCAGCCCCAGCTCTACGCAGGGGCAAGAGACCCAGTACTTC; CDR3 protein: CASSPSSTQGQETQYF
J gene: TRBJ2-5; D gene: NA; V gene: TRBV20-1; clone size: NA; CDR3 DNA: TGCCGTGCTGCCGGTGGGGGGGCGGGAGAGACCCAGTACTTC; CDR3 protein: CRAAGGGAGETQYF
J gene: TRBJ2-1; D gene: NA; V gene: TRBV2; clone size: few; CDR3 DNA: TGTGCCAGCAGTTCTTTTCGACGGCGGGGTGAGCAGTTCTTC; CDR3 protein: CASSSFRRRGEQFF
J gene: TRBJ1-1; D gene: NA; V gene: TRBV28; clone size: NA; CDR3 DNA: TGTGCCAGCACCTCCGGGACGGGGGACGGCTACACTGAAGCTTTCTTT; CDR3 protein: CASTSGTGDGYTEAFF
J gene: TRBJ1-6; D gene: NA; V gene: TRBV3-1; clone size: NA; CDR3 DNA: TGTGCCAGCAGCCTAAACCGGCGGACGGCGCTTGGAAGATCCCTCCACTTT; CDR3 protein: CASSLNRRTALGRSLHF
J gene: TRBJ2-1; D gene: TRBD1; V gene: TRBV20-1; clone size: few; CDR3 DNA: TGCAGTGCTAGGCAGGGGGTTTCCTACAATGAGCAGTTCTTC; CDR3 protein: CSARQGVSYNEQFF
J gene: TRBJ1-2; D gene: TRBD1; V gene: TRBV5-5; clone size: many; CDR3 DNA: TGTGCCAGCAGCCTAGGGACAGGCTATGGCTACACCTTC; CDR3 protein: CASSLGTGYGYTF
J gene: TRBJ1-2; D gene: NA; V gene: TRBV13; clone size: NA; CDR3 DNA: TGTGCCAGCAGCCTAGGCGGGGACGGAAACTATGGCTACACCTTC; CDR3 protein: CASSLGGDGNYGYTF
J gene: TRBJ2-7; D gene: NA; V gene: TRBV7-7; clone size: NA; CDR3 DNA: TGTGCCAGCAGCTTCCGGGCGGGCCCCTACGAGCAGTACTTC; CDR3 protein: CASSFRAGPYEQYF
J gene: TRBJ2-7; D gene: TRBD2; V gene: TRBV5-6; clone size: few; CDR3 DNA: TGTGCCAGCAGCTTCCACTTGACTAGCGTACTAGACCACGAGCAGTACTTC; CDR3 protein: CASSFHLTSVLDHEQYF
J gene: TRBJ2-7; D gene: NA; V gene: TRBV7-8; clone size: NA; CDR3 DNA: TGTGCCAGCAGCTCGTCAAGTGCCTACGAGCAGTACTTC; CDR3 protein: CASSSSSAYEQYF
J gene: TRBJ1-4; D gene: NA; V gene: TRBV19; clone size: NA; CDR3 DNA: TGTGCCAGTAGTATAGATTTCCAAGGCGGACCTGATGAAAAACTGTTTTTT; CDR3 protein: CASSIDFQGGPDEKLFF
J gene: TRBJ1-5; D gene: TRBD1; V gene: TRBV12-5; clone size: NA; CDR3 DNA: TGTGCTAGTGGGTTCGGACAGGGAGGCAATCAGCCCCAGCATTTT; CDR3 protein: CASGFGQGGNQPQHF
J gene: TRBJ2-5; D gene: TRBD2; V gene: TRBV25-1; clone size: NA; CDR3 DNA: TGTGCCAGCAGTCTGCACGGGGGGGCGGAGACCCAGTACTTC; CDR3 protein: CASSLHGGAETQYF
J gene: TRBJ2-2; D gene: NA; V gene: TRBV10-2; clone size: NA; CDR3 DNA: TGCGCCAGCAGGCAGCAAGCTTCCACCGGGGAGCTGTTTTTT; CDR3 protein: CASRQQASTGELFF
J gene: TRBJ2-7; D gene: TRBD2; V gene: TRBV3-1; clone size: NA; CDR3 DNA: TGTGCCAGCAGCCCCCTACTAGCGGGGGGAACCTACGAGCAGTACTTC; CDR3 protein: CASSPLLAGGTYEQYF
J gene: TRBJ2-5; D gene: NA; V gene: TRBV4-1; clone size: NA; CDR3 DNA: TGCGCCAGCAGCCACCTGGGACAAGCCCCGGAGACCCAGTACTTC; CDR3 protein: CASSHLGQAPETQYF